The 26 T cell receptor beta chains given below trace back to one sample, sequenced in a study of T cells in Graves' hyperthyroidism and ophthalmopathy. Researchers took RNA transcripts and amplified the TCR beta CDR3 regions from them. First-round RT-PCR with HTBI primers amplified the TCR CDR3 region. TCRdb independently ran MiXCR on the multiplex PCR reads; one entry per CDR3 protein. The table includes 550,000 to 600,000 distinct CDR3 sequences, 40% to 55% detected once. Input material: peripheral blood or thyroid tissue (not recorded which). These receptors all stem from an adult woman with Graves' disease, either hyperthyroidism or ophthalmopathy (not recorded which).

At least ten counts were recorded for this clonotype. The chain links TRBV5-1 to TRBJ1-1; no reliable D call. Germline loops: CDR1 SGHRS, CDR2 YFSETQ. The CDR3 loop spans 15 amino acids. The germline V and J ends were trimmed by 0 bases and 5 bases, with 14 bases remaining between them. CDR3 bases: TGCGCCAGCAGCTTGGCCATCCGGGAAAGGACTGAAGCTTTCTTT. Encoded protein: CASSLAIRERTEAFF.

This clonotype was recorded at least ten times. V and J are TRBV5-6 and TRBJ2-7; no clear D. This CDR3 is built from 13 residues. V lost 3 bases and J lost 3, with 10 bases in between. Germline CDR1 reads SGHDT; CDR2 reads YYEEEE. The DNA for the CDR3 is TGTGCCAGCAGCTCTCTCAGTTACTACGAGCAGTACTTC. This gives the protein CASSSLSYYEQYF.

This chain links TRBV9 with TRBJ1-2; no reliable D call. The length of the CDR3 is 13 residues. The V end lost 0 bases, the J end lost 6 bases, and 9 bases lay between the germline ends. Germline V gives CDR1 SGDLS, CDR2 YYNGEE. In nucleotides, the CDR3 is TGTGCCAGCAGCGTAGATGGGAGCAATGGCTACACCTTC. Protein product: CASSVDGSNGYTF.

Ten or more counts support this clonotype. The junction does not match germline at one end; this may be a read error. The V call is TRBV5-1, the J call TRBJ1-1, with unresolved D. The CDR3 extends over 12 amino acids. CDR1 is SGHRS and CDR2 is YFSETQ in the germline V gene. CDR3 protein: CASSGGNTEAFF. DNA for the CDR3: TGTGCCAGCAGCGGTGGGAACACTGAAGCTTTCTTT.

Here the CDR3 reads CASSLEQTNTIYF. The CDR3 DNA sequence: TGTGCCAGCAGCTTAGAACAGACGAACACCATATATTTT. The chain uses TRBV7-6 and TRBJ1-3; D unresolved. Germline CDR1 and CDR2: SGHVS and FNYEAQ. The V gene lost 1 base and the J gene lost 7 bases, with 8 bases spanning the gap. The CDR3 runs 13 residues.

Concerning this clonotype: A read error may be the cause here, since a much bigger clone is one base away. The V call is TRBV9, the J call TRBJ2-3; D unresolved. The CDR3 covers 12 residues. The germline V gene encodes CDR1 SGDLS and CDR2 YYNGEE. Deletions cut 7 bases from V and 2 bases from J, with 8 bases between. This CDR3 is CASGADTDTQYF. CDR3 sequence (DNA): TGTGCCAGCGGCGCCGACACAGATACGCAGTATTTT.

A remark on this clonotype: At one of its ends the junction is not consistent with the germline gene, which may arise from a read error. The V call is TRBV15, the J call TRBJ2-7; 7 nucleotides agree with TRBD2. This CDR3 has 19 amino acids. Germline CDR1 reads LNHNV; CDR2 reads YYDKDF (reference sequence). CDR3 amino acids: CATSRDPGTIVSRAYGQCF. The DNA for the CDR3 is TGTGCCACCAGCAGAGATCCCGGGACTATAGTTTCTCGTGCGTACGGGCAGTGCTTC.

Of note for this clonotype: A junction boundary mismatches the germline segment, possibly from a read error. The gene calls are TRBV10-3 and TRBJ1-2; D remains ambiguous. The CDR3 runs 14 residues. Per germline, CDR1 ENHRY and CDR2 SYGVKD. The CDR3 DNA reads TGTGCCAGCAGTTACTCTACGGAGAACTATGGCTACACCTTC. It yields the protein CASSYSTENYGYTF.

The chain uses TRBV7-2 and TRBJ2-5, with D perhaps assigned TRBD1 or TRBD2 (5 bases each). Germline V gene data show CDR1 as SGHTA and CDR2 as FQGNSA. Trimming took off 6 bases at V and 4 bases at J, with 9 bases between the two ends. The CDR3 runs to 12 residues. The CDR3 DNA sequence: TGTGCCAGCAGGGGGACGCGAGAGACCCAGTACTTC. Translated: CASRGTRETQYF. The full variable domain, its missing parts supplied by reference TRBV7-2 and TRBJ2-5, is GAGVSQSPSNKVTEKGKDVELRCDPISGHTALYWYRQSLGQGLEFLIYFQGNSAPDKSGLPSDRFSAERTGGSVSTLTIQRTQQEDSAVYLCASRGTRETQYFGPGTRLLVL.

Many counts were recorded for this clonotype. V gene TRBV20-1 combines with J gene TRBJ1-5; D not certain. Looked up from germline, CDR1 is DFQATT and CDR2 is SNEGSKA (reference sequence). The CDR3 sequence is 12 residues long. The germline V and J ends were trimmed by 0 bases and 7 bases, with 7 bases remaining between them. The CDR3, as DNA: TGCAGTGCTAGAGACGGAACGCAGCCCCAGCATTTT. It yields the protein CSARDGTQPQHF.

In this sample, this clonotype turned up a few times. This chain uses TRBV15 with TRBJ2-5, with D maybe TRBD2 (5 bases). This CDR3 spans 15 amino acids. Per the germline V gene, CDR1 is LNHNV and CDR2 is YYDKDF (reference sequence). Trimming cost V 0 bases and J 9 bases, with 17 bases left between them. CDR3 DNA sequence: TGTGCCACCAGCAGAGACTCACTCGGGAATCAGCCCCAGTACTTC. As protein: CATSRDSLGNQPQYF. Full variable domain (remainder filled in from reference TRBV15 and TRBJ2-5): DAMVIQNPRYQVTQFGKPVTLSCSQTLNHNVMYWYQQKSSQAPKLLFHYYDKDFNNEADTPDNFQSRRPNTSFCFLDIRSPGLGDTAMYLCATSRDSLGNQPQYFGPGTRLLVL.

In its sample, this clonotype was seen many times. The chain uses TRBV10-3 and TRBJ2-7, with D uncertain. This CDR3 is built from 11 residues. Trimming removed 4 bases from V and 4 bases from J, with 5 bases in between. Germline V gene sequence: CDR1 ENHRY, CDR2 SYGVKD. The CDR3 DNA reads TGTGCCATCAGTGTGGATTACGAGCAGTACTTC. Translated, it gives CAISVDYEQYF.

The chain carries TRBV13 and TRBJ2-2, with 9 bases lining up with TRBD2. V lost 5 bases and J lost 0; bases outside the gene matches: 19. Germline CDR1 reads PRHDT; CDR2 reads FYEKMQ (reference sequence). This CDR3 is built from 21 residues. CDR3: CASSPPRASGAKGANTGELFF. CDR3 sequence (DNA): TGTGCCAGCAGCCCGCCCCGGGCTAGCGGGGCGAAGGGGGCGAACACCGGGGAGCTGTTTTTT.

This clonotype was detected ten times or more. The V gene is TRBV28, the J gene TRBJ2-7; 9 bases map to TRBD1. Germline-derived CDR1 and CDR2 are MDHEN and SYDVKM. The CDR3 is 16 amino acids. After removal of 4 bases from V and 3 bases from J, the junction contained 10 bases not matched to a gene. DNA for the CDR3: TGTGCCAGCAGTTCCGTACAGGGGGCTAAGTACTACGAGCAGTACTTC. Translating it yields CASSSVQGAKYYEQYF.

This clonotype was counted many times. The chain has TRBV10-3 and TRBJ2-7; no clear D gene. The V end was cut by 3 bases, the J end by 6 bases, with 15 bases between. The CDR3 runs to 14 residues. Germline lookup yields CDR1 ENHRY and CDR2 SYGVKD. The CDR3 spells CAISDRTGGSEQYF. The CDR3 DNA reads TGTGCCATCAGTGACCGGACGGGTGGATCCGAGCAGTACTTC.

This clonotype was detected a few times. V and J are TRBV7-9 and TRBJ1-1; D not certain. Germline assignment: CDR1 SEHNR and CDR2 FQNEAQ (reference sequence). Trimming removed 3 bases from V and 3 bases from J, with 5 bases in between. This CDR3 spans 12 amino acids. CDR3: CASSFLDTEAFF. The CDR3 DNA reads as TGTGCCAGCAGCTTCCTGGACACTGAAGCTTTCTTT.

The V and J genes are TRBV20-1 and TRBJ2-7, with TRBD2 matching 7 bases. CDR3 length equals 11 residues. CDR1 and CDR2 (germline): DFQATT, SNEGSKA (reference sequence). V was clipped by 8 bases and J by 6 bases; unmatched bases: 7. The CDR3 nucleotides are TGCAGTTGGGAGGGTTCGGCCGAGCAGTACTTC. It encodes CSWEGSAEQYF.

Worth noting for this clonotype: A junction boundary mismatches the germline segment, possibly from a read error. The CDR3 here is CATQHRGANYGYAF. DNA of the CDR3: TGTGCCACCCAACACCGGGGAGCTAACTATGGCTACGCCTTC. The chain combines TRBV6-1 with TRBJ1-2; D is unclear. The CDR3 consists of 14 residues. Per the germline V gene, CDR1 is MNHNS and CDR2 is SASEGT.

This clonotype turned up a few times. This rearrangement joins TRBV3-1 to TRBJ1-5; no clear D. V lost 7 bases to trimming and J lost 0 bases, with 10 bases between them. Per the germline V gene, CDR1 is LGHDT and CDR2 is YNNKEL (reference sequence). CDR3 size: 14 residues. The CDR3 region is CASTSSDSNQPQHF. The CDR3 coding sequence is TGTGCCAGCACCTCCTCGGATAGCAATCAGCCCCAGCATTTT.

On this clonotype: A much larger clone differs by one base, so this may be a read error. The CDR3 does not end in the conserved phenylalanine or tryptophan, so this is likely a read error. The chain employs TRBV25-1 and TRBJ1-5, with unresolved D. V was clipped by 0 bases and J by 8 bases, with 8 bases between them. CDR1 is MGHDK, CDR2 SYGVNS, per germline. The CDR3 has 13 amino acids. The CDR3 loop is CASSEYGREPQHL. Here the CDR3 DNA reads TGTGCCAGCAGTGAATATGGGAGGGAGCCCCAGCATCTT.

This clonotype occurred many times. The chain joins TRBV30 to TRBJ1-1; D is unresolved. The V and J ends lost 0 bases and 1 base respectively, with 6 bases between them. In germline, CDR1 is GTSNPN, CDR2 SVGIG (reference sequence). The CDR3 is made up of 13 amino acids. CDR3 DNA sequence: TGTGCCTGGAGTGTCTTTGGGAACACTGAAGCTTTCTTT. Protein sequence: CAWSVFGNTEAFF.

The genes are TRBV7-9 and TRBJ2-5, with D maybe TRBD2 (6 bases). Trimming removed 1 base from V and 2 bases from J, with 11 bases in between. Germline CDR1 and CDR2: SEHNR and FQNEAQ (reference sequence). The CDR3 has 15 residues. CDR3 protein: CASSLVGTWQETQYF. The CDR3 nucleotides are TGTGCCAGCAGCTTAGTGGGGACTTGGCAAGAGACCCAGTACTTC.

This clonotype was seen a few times. The gene calls are TRBV2 and TRBJ1-4; a weak D match, TRBD1 (5 bases). Germline CDR1 and CDR2: SNHLY and FYNNEI. The ends were cut back, 5 bases at V and 15 bases at J, with 16 bases in the middle. The CDR3 totals 12 residues. The CDR3 loop reads CASSSGRRSMFF. The CDR3 DNA reads TGTGCCAGCAGTTCGGGGCGGAGGAGCATGTTTTTT.

This clonotype has ten or more counts. CDR3 amino acids: CASNPTEGLYTEAFF. In DNA, the CDR3 is TGTGCCAGCAATCCAACGGAGGGGTTATACACTGAAGCTTTCTTT. This chain joins TRBV2 and TRBJ1-1; D possibly corresponds to TRBD1 (5 bases). CDR1 and CDR2 (germline): SNHLY, FYNNEI. The CDR3 sequence is 15 residues long. Trimming stripped 7 bases from V and 3 bases from J, with 18 bases between.

About this clonotype itself: At one boundary the junction diverges from the germline segment, which might be a read error. J is TRBJ1-1 and V is TRBV7-9; D ambiguous. CDR3 size: 13 residues. Germline loops: CDR1 SEHNR, CDR2 FQNEAQ (reference sequence). In nucleotides, the CDR3 is TGTGCCACCAGCGGGCTGGGGAACACTGAAGCTTTCTTT. Its translation: CATSGLGNTEAFF.

As DNA, the CDR3 is TGTGCCAGCAGCATCACTCGGGTTGGAGAAAAACTGTTTTTT. The encoded protein is CASSITRVGEKLFF. The chain joins TRBV7-9 to TRBJ1-4; D not certain. CDR3 length equals 14 residues. V was shortened by 5 bases and J by 8 bases, with 15 bases between the two germline ends. The germline CDR1 and CDR2 sequences are SEHNR and FQNEAQ (reference sequence). Complete variable domain (other parts from reference TRBV7-9 and TRBJ1-4): DTGVSQNPRHKITKRGQNVTFRCDPISEHNRLYWYRQTLGQGPEFLTYFQNEAQLEKSRLLSDRFSAERPKGSFSTLEIQRTEQGDSAMYLCASSITRVGEKLFFGSGTQLSVL.